This T cell receptor (beta chain) was profiled in a study of T-cell reconstitution after alpha-beta-depleted transplantation in children. General study findings and limits: As was reported, about two months after transplant, alpha-beta T cells came from several hundred expanded graft clones.

Preparation of the TCRbeta library involved a method that used unique molecular identifiers. TCRdb redid the calling of the PCR reads with MiXCR, one entry per CDR3 protein. The sample lists about a million distinct CDR3 sequences, 25% to 35% occurring once. The CDR3 sequence is 16 residues long. V gave up 4 bases and J gave up 7 bases; unmatched junction bases: 12. This clonotype was picked up a small number of times. As yet, its antigen is unknown. The chain uses TRBV12-3 or TRBV12-4 and TRBJ2-1; 8 bases map to TRBD1. Source: PBMCs, mostly from graft donor cells, taken 360 days after TCRalphabeta/CD19-depleted stem cell transplant. The receptor was isolated from a boy younger than two who had a stem cell transplant for SCID, so the T cells may come from the graft donor. The CDR3 sequence: CASSSSLSDRVNEQFF. Here the CDR3 DNA reads TGTGCCAGCAGTTCTAGTCTTTCGGACAGGGTGAATGAGCAGTTCTTC.